This T cell receptor beta chain stems from a study of blood T cell repertoires in COVID-19. Clones were read by immunoSEQ multiplex PCR, and TCRdb kept only the in-frame ones, dropping some. The sample has under 250,000 clones, about four fifths seen once. The sequenced material came from peripheral blood. This clonotype originated in a man in his thirties or forties who had recovered from COVID-19.

The CDR3: CATDGPTNEKLFF. The DNA of the CDR3 is TGTGCCACCGATGGGCCAACTAATGAAAAACTGTTTTTT. V is TRBV6-5 and J is TRBJ1-4; D unclear. Germline CDR1 MNHEY, CDR2 SVGAGI. CDR3 length: 13 amino acids. Trimming took 10 bases from V and 0 from J, leaving 9 bases between them.